This T cell receptor (beta chain) appears in the sequencing data of a study of T-cell reconstitution after alpha-beta-depleted transplantation in children (dated by TCRdb to 2016 to 2017). In terms of the full investigation: Using TCR repertoire profiling, the study followed T-cell immune reconstitution in a quantitative way in children after TCRalphabeta/CD19-depleted allogeneic hematopoietic cell transplantation.

The CDR3 numbers 15 residues from cysteine through phenylalanine. The only DNA kept is the CDR3, 45 bases in frame from the first base. V lost 3 bases and J lost 13 bases, and the count of bases not matched to a germline gene is 13. The germline V gene (reference sequence) supplies CDR1 DFQATT and CDR2 SNEGSKA. Only a few counts were recorded for this clonotype. It has no known antigen specificity. No per-base quality is available; no much larger clone lies one base away. The library was built by means of PCR. The sequencing machine was an Illumina HiSeq 2500. TCR library preparation used molecular barcoding, with unique molecular identifiers applied to normalize quantification of the TCRbeta repertoire. TCRdb applied fastp at Q25 and MiXCR to the public reads, then kept only in-frame beta chains. CDR3 protein sequences are deduplicated, and each keeps its most common genes and DNA. For this sample there are about 500,000 distinct CDR3 sequences; about 30% appear just once. Of the sample, 2% to 2.5% falls within the top ten clones.

The receptor was derived from a human donor who donated a stem cell graft to a child with aplastic anemia. The V and J genes are TRBV20-1 and TRBJ2-1; TRBD2 aligns with 12 central bases. Sample: PBMCs from the stem cell graft donor, taken from the stem cell graft. The CDR3 here reads CSARETALAGGAQFF. The DNA sequence reads TGCAGTGCTAGGGAGACGGCACTAGCGGGGGGAGCACAGTTCTTC.